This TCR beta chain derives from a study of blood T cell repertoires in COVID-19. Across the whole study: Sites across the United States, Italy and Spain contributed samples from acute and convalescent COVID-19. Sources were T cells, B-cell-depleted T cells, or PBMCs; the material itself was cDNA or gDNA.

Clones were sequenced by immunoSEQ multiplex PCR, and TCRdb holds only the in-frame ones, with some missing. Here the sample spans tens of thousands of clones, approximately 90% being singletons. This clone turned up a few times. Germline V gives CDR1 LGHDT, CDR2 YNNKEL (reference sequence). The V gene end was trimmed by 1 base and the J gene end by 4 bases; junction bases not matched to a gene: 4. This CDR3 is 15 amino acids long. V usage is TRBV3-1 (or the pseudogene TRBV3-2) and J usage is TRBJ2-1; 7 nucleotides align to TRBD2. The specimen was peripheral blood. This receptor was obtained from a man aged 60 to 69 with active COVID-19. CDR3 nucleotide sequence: TGTGCCAGCAGCCAAGCGGCGGGAGTGTACAATGAGCAGTTCTTC. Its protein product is CASSQAAGVYNEQFF.